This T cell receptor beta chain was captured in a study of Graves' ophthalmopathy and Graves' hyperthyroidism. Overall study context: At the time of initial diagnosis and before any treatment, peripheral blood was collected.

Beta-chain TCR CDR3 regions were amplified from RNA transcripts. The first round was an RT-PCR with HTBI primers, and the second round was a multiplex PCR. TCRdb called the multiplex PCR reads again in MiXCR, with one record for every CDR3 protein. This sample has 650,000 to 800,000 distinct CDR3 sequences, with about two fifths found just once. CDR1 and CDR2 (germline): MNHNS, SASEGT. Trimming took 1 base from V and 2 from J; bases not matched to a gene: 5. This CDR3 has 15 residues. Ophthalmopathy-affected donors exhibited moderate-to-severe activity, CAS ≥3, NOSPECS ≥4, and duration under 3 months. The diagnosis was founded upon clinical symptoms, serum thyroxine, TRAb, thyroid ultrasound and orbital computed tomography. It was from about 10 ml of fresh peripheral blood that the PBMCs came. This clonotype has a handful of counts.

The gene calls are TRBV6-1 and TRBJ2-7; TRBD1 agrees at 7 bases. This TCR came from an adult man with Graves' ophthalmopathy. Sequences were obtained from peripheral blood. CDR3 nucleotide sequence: TGTGCCAGCAGTGAAGTGGGACAGTTACCCTACGAGCAGTACTTC. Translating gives CASSEVGQLPYEQYF.